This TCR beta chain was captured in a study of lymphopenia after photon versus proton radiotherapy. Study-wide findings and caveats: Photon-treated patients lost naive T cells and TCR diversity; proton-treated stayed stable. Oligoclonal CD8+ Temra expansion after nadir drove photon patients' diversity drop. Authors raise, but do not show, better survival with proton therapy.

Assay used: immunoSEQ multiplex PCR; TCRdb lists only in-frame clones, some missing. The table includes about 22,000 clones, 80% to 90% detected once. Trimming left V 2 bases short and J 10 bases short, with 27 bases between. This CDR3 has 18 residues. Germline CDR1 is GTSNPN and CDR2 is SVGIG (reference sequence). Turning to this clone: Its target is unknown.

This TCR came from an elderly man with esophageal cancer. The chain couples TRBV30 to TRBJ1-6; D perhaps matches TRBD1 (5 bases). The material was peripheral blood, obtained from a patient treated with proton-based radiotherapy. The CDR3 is CAWSLAPTVSLTGSPLHF. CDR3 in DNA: TGTGCCTGGAGTTTAGCCCCGACAGTATCCTTGACGGGGTCACCCCTCCACTTT.